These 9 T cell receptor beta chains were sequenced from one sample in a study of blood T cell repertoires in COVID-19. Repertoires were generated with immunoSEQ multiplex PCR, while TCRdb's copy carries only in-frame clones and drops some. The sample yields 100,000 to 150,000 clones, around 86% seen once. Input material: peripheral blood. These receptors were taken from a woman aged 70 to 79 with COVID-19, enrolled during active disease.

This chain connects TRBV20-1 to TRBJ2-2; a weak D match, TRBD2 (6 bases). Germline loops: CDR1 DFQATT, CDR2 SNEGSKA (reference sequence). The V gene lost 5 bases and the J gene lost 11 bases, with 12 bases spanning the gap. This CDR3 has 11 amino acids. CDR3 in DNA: TGCAGTGCTTCTCGACTAGGAGAGCTGTTTTTT. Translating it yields CSASRLGELFF.

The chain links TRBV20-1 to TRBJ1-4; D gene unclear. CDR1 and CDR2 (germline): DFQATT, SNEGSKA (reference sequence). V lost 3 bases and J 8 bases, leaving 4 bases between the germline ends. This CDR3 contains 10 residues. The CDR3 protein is CSARREKLFF. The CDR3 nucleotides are TGCAGTGCTAGGAGGGAAAAACTGTTTTTT.

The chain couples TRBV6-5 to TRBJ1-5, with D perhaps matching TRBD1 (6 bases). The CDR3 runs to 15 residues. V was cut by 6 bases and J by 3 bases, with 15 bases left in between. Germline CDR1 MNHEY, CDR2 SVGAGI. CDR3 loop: CASSPPGGSNQPQHF. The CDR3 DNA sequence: TGTGCCAGCAGCCCCCCTGGGGGCTCCAATCAGCCCCAGCATTTT.

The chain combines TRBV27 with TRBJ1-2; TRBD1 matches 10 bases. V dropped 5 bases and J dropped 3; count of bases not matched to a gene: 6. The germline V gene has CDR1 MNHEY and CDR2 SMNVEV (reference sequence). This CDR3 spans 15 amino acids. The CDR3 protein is CASSQGTGVYYGYTF. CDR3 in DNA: TGTGCCAGCAGTCAAGGGACAGGGGTATACTATGGCTACACCTTC.

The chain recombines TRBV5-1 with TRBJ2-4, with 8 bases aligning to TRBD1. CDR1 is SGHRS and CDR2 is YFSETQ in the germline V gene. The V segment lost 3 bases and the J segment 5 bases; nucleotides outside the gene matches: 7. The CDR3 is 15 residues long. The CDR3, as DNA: TGCGCCAGCAGCTCTACAGGGGGAAGCCAAAACATTCAGTACTTC. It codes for CASSSTGGSQNIQYF.

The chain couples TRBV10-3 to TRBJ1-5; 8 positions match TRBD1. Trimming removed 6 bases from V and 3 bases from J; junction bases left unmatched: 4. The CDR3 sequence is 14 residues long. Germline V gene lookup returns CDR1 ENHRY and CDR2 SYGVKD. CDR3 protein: CAIRADRDNQPQHF. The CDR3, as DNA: TGTGCCATCAGGGCGGACAGGGACAATCAGCCCCAGCATTTT.

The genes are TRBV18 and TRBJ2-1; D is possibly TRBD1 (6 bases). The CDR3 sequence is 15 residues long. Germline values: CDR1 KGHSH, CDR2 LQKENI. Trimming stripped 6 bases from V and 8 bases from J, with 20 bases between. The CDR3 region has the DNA TGTGCCAGCTCTCAACAGGGCTACGGGTACCATGAGCAGTTCTTC. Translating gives CASSQQGYGYHEQFF.

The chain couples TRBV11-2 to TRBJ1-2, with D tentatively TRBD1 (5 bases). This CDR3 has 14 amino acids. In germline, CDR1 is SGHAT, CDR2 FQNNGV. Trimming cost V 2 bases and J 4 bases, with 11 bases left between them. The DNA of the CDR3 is TGTGCCAGCAGCTTAAAACAGGCTGGCTATGGCTACACCTTC. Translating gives CASSLKQAGYGYTF.

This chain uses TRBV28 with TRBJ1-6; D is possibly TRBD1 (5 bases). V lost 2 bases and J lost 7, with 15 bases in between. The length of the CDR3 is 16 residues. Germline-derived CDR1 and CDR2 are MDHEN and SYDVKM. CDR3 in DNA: TGTGCCAGCAGTTTAGTTCAGGGAATTCGGAATTCACCCCTCCACTTT. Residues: CASSLVQGIRNSPLHF.